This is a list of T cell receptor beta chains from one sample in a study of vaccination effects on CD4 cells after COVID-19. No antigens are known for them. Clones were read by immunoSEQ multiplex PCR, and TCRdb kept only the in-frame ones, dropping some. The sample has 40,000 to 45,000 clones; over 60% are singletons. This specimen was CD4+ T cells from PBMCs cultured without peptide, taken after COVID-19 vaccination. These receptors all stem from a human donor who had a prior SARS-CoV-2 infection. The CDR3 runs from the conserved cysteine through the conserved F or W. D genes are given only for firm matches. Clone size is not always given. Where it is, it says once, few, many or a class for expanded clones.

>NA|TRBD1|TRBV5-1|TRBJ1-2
CASSRSRDSLSLYGYTF
TGCGCCAGCAGCAGGTCCCGGGACAGTCTGTCCCTGTATGGCTACACCTTC
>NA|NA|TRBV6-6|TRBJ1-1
CASSSDRFNTEAFF
TGTGCCAGCAGTTCTGACAGGTTTAACACTGAAGCTTTCTTT
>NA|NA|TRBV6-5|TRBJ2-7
CASSETGSYEQYF
TGTGCCAGCAGCGAGACCGGATCCTACGAGCAGTACTTC
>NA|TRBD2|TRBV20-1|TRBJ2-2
CSASEFGRGSNTGELFF
TGCAGTGCTAGTGAGTTCGGGCGGGGGTCGAACACCGGGGAGCTGTTTTTT
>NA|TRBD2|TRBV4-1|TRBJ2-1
CASSQVWGRRGGTYNEQFF
TGCGCCAGCAGCCAAGTTTGGGGGCGACGGGGGGGAACCTACAATGAGCAGTTCTTC
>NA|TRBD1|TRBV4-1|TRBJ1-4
CASSQITGGYEKLFF
TGCGCCAGCAGCCAGATAACAGGGGGCTATGAAAAACTGTTTTTT
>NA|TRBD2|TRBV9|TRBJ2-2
CASSAGLAGGTNTGELFF
TGTGCCAGCAGCGCCGGACTAGCGGGGGGTACGAACACCGGGGAGCTGTTTTTT
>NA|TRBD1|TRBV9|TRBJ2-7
CASSPKTGTVETYEQYF
TGTGCCAGCAGCCCTAAGACCGGGACAGTTGAAACCTACGAGCAGTACTTC
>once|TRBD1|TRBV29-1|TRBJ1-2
CSVGTGGPYGYTF
TGCAGCGTTGGGACAGGGGGTCCCTATGGCTACACCTTC
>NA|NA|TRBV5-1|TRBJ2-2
CASSVFLGGELFF
TGCGCCAGCAGCGTATTTCTAGGCGGGGAGCTGTTTTTT
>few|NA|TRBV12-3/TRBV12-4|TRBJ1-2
CASQGGRNYGYTF
TGTGCCAGCCAAGGGGGTAGGAACTATGGCTACACCTTC
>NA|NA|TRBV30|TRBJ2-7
CAWSFGGRDFNEQYF
TGTGCCTGGAGTTTTGGGGGCAGGGACTTCAACGAGCAGTACTTC
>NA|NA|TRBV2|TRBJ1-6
CASTAASSYNSPLHF
TGTGCCAGCACGGCAGCGAGCTCCTATAATTCACCCCTCCACTTT
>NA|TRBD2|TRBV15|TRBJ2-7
CATSRDSSGFSSYEQYF
TGTGCCACCAGCAGAGACTCTAGCGGGTTCAGCTCCTACGAGCAGTACTTC
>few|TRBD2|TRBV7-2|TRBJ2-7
CASSLASGVSYEQYF
TGTGCCAGCAGCTTAGCTAGCGGGGTTTCCTACGAGCAGTACTTC
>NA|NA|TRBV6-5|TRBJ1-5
CASSYSIWNSNQPQHF
TGTGCCAGCAGTTACTCGATCTGGAATAGCAATCAGCCCCAGCATTTT
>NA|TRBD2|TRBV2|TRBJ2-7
CASSLSGSLYEQYF
TGTGCCAGCAGTCTGAGCGGGAGTCTCTACGAGCAGTACTTC
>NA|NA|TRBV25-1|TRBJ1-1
CASSAPPGTANTEAFF
TGTGCCAGCAGTGCCCCCCCCGGGACTGCGAACACTGAAGCTTTCTTT
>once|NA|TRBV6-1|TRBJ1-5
CASRYQSNQPQHF
TGTGCCAGCAGATACCAGAGCAATCAGCCCCAGCATTTT
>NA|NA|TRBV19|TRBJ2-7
CASKGPGNSYEQYF
TGTGCCAGTAAAGGTCCAGGAAACTCCTACGAGCAGTACTTC
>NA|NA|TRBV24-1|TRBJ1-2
CATSEGTSYGYTF
TGTGCCACCAGTGAGGGGACAAGCTATGGCTACACCTTC
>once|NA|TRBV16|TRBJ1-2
CASSQFDGYTF
TGTGCCAGCAGCCAATTCGATGGCTACACCTTC
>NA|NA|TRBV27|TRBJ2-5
CASSDFGAEETQYF
TGTGCCAGCAGCGACTTTGGGGCAGAAGAGACCCAGTACTTC
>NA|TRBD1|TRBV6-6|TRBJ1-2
CASSYPGQSGGYTF
TGTGCCAGCAGTTACCCGGGACAGTCGGGTGGCTACACCTTC
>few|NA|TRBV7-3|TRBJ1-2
CASSFTCNYGYTF
TGTGCCAGCAGCTTTACGTGCAACTATGGCTACACCTTC
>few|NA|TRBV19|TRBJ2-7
CASSIGAGAAPHF
TGTGCCAGTAGTATTGGGGCCGGGGCGGCCCCGCACTTC
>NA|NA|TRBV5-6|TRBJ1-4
CASSLEATEKLFF
TGTGCCAGCAGCTTGGAAGCTACTGAAAAACTGTTTTTT
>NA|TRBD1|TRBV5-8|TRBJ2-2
CASSFLDRGTGELFF
TGTGCCAGCAGCTTTCTGGACAGGGGGACCGGGGAGCTGTTTTTT
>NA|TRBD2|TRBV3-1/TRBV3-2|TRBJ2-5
CASSQTASGQETQYF
TGTGCCAGCAGCCAGACCGCTAGCGGACAAGAGACCCAGTACTTC
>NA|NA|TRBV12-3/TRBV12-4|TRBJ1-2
CASSFRDGYGYTF
TGTGCCAGCAGTTTCCGGGACGGATATGGCTACACCTTC
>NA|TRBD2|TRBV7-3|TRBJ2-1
CASSLMAGGSNEQFF
TGTGCCAGCAGCTTAATGGCGGGAGGGTCCAATGAGCAGTTCTTC
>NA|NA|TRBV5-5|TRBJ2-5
CASSLTGSIETQYF
TGTGCCAGCAGTTTGACAGGTAGTATAGAGACCCAGTACTTC